This T cell receptor beta chain stems from a study of radiotherapy plus CTLA-4 blockade in lung cancer. The study, taken as a whole, reports: Alongside interferon-beta, early blood T cell clone dynamics were reportedly the best predictor of response.

Worth noting for this clone: Its antigen is still unknown.

The table came from immunoSEQ multiplex PCR; TCRdb's copy has only in-frame clones and leaves some out. Among 77,000 or so clones listed, roughly 74% were seen once. Trimming took off 4 bases at V and 12 bases at J, with 9 bases between the two ends. Germline V gene sequence: CDR1 SNHLY, CDR2 FYNNEI. The CDR3 is 10 amino acids. The specimen comprised peripheral blood, sampled from a patient treated with radiotherapy plus ipilimumab. The gene calls are TRBV2 and TRBJ1-2; possibly TRBD1 for D (6 bases). This receptor was taken from a human donor with non-small cell lung cancer whose response to radiotherapy plus ipilimumab could not be evaluated. In DNA form, the CDR3 reads TGTGCCAGCAGTGGTCGACAGGACACCTTC. Protein sequence: CASSGRQDTF.